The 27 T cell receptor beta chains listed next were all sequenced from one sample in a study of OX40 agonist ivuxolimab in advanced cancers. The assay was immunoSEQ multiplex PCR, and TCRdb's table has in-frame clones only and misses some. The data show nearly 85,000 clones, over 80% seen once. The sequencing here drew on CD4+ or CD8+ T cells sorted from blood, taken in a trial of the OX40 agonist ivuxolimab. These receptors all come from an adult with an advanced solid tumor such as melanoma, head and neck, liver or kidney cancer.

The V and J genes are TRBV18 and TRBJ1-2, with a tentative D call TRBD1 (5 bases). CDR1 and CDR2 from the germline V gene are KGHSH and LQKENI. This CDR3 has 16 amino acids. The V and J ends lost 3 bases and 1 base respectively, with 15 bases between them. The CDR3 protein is CASSPTRAGSNYGYTF. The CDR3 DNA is TGTGCCAGCTCACCTACACGGGCAGGGAGTAACTATGGCTACACCTTC.

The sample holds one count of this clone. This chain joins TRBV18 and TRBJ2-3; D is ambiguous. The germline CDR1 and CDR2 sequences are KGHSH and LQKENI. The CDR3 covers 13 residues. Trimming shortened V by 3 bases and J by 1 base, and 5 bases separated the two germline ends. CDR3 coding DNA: TGTGCCAGCTCACCCCTTCGCACAGATACGCAGTATTTT. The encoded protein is CASSPLRTDTQYF.

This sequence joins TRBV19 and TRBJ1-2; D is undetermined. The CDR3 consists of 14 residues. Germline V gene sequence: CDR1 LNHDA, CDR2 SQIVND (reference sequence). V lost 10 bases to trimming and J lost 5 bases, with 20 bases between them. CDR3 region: CATSPTPGLYGYTF. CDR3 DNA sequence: TGTGCCACCAGCCCCACCCCGGGGTTGTATGGCTACACCTTC. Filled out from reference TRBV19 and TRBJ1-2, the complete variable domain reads DGGITQSPKYLFRKEGQNVTLSCEQNLNHDAMYWYRQDPGQGLRLIYYSQIVNDFQKGDIAEGYSVSREKKESFPLTVTSAQKNPTAFYLCATSPTPGLYGYTFGSGTRLTVV.

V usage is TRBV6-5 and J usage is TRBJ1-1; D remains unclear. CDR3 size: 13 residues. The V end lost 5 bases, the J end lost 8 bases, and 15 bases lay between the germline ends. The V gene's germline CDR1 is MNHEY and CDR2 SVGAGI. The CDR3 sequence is CASSPQAEGEAFF. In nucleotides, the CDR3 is TGTGCCAGCAGTCCTCAAGCAGAAGGAGAAGCTTTCTTT.

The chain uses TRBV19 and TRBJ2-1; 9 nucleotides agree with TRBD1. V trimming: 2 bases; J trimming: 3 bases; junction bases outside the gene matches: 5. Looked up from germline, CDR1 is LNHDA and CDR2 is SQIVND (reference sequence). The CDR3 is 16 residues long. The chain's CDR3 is CASSISRDRVYNEQFF. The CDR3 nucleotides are TGTGCCAGTAGTATATCTCGGGACAGGGTCTACAATGAGCAGTTCTTC.

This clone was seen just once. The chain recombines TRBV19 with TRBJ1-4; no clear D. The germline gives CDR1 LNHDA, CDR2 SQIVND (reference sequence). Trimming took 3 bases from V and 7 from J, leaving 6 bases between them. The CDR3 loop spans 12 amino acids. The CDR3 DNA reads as TGTGCCAGTAGTATTCCTCGTGAAAAACTGTTTTTT. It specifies CASSIPREKLFF.

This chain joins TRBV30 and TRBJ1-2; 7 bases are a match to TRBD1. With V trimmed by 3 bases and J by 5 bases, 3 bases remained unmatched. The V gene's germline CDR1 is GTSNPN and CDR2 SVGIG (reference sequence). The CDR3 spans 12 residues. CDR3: CAWSLQGYGYTF. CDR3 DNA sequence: TGTGCCTGGAGCTTACAGGGGTATGGCTACACCTTC. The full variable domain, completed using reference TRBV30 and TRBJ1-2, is SQTIHQWPATLVQPVGSPLSLECTVEGTSNPNLYWYRQAAGRGLQLLFYSVGIGQISSEVPQNLSASRPQDRQFILSSKKLLLSDSGFYLCAWSLQGYGYTFGSGTRLTVV.

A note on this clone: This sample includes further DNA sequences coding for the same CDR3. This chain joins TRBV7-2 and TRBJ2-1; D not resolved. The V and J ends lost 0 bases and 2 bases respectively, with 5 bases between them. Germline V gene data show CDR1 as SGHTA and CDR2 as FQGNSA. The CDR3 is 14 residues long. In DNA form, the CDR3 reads TGTGCCAGCAGCTTAGCGGGAACCTACAATGAGCAGTTCTTC. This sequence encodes CASSLAGTYNEQFF.

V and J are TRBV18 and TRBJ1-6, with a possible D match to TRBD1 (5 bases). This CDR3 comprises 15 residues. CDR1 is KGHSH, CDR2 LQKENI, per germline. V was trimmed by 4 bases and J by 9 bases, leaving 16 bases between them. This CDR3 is CASSLGTPPGSPLHF. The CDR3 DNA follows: TGTGCCAGCTCACTAGGGACCCCGCCGGGTTCACCCCTCCACTTT.

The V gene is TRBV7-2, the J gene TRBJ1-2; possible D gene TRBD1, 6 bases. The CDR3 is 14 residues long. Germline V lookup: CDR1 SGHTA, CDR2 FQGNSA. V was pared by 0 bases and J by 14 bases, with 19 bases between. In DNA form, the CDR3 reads TGTGCCAGCAGCTTAGCGGAGGGTTGGGGGCTTTGGACCTTC. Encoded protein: CASSLAEGWGLWTF.

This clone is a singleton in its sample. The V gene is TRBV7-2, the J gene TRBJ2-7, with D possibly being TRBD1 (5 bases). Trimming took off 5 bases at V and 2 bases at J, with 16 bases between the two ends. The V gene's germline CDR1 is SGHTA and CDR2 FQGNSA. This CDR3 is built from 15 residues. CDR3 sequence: CASSDWGRSTYEQYF. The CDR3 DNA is TGTGCCAGCAGCGACTGGGGCAGGTCCACCTACGAGCAGTACTTC.

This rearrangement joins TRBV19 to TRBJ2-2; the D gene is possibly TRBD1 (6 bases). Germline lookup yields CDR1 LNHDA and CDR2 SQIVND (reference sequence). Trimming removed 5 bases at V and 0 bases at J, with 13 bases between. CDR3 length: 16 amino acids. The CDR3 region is CASSSPGHTNTGELFF. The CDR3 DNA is TGTGCCAGTAGTTCGCCGGGACACACGAACACCGGGGAGCTGTTTTTT.

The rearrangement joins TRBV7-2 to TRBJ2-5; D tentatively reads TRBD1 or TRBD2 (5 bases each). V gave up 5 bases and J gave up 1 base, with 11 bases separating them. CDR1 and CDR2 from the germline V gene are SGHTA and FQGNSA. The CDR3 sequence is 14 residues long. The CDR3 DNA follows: TGTGCCAGCAGCCCGGGACCGAGCCAAGAGACCCAGTACTTC. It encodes CASSPGPSQETQYF.

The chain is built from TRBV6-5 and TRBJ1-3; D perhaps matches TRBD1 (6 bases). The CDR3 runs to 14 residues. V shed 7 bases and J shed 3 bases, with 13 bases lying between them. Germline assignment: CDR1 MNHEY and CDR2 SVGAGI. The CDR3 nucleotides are TGTGCCAGCACCCGAGGGGGACTTGGAAACACCATATATTTT. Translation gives CASTRGGLGNTIYF.

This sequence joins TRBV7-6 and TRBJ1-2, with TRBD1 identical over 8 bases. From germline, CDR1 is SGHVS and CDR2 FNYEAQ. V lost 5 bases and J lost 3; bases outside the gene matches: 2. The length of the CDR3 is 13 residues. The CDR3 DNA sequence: TGTGCCAGCAGCCAGACAGGGGACTATGGCTACACCTTC. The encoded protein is CASSQTGDYGYTF.

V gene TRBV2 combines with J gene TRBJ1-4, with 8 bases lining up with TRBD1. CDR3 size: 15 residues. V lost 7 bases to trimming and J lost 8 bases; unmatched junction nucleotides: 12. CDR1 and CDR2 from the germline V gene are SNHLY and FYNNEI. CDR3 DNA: TGTGCCAGCATCCCAAGACAGGGGTTGCGAGAAAAACTGTTTTTT. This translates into CASIPRQGLREKLFF.

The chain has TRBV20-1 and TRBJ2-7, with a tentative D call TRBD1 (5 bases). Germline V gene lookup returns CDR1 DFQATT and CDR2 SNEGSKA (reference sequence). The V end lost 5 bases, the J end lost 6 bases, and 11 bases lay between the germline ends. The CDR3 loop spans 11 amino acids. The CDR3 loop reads CSAAAGPEQYF. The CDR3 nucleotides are TGCAGTGCTGCCGCAGGGCCCGAGCAGTACTTC.

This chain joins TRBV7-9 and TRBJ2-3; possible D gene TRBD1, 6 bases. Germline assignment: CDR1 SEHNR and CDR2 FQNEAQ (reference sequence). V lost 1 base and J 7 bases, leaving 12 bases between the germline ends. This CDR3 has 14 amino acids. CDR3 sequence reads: CASSLGAQGYTQYF. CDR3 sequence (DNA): TGTGCCAGCAGCTTAGGCGCGCAGGGGTATACGCAGTATTTT.

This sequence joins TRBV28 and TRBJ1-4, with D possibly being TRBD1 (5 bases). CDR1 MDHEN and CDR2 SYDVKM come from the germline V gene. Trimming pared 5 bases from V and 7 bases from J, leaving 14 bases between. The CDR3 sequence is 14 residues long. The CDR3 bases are TGTGCCAGCAGTCCGGGACCTCTGGGTGAAAAACTGTTTTTT. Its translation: CASSPGPLGEKLFF.

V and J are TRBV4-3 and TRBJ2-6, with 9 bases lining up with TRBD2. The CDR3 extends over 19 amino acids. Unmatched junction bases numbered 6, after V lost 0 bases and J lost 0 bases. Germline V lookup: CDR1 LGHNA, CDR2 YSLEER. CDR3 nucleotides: TGCGCCAGCAGCCAAGACCGAGCGGGGGGCGGCTCTGGGGCCAACGTCCTGACTTTC. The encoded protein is CASSQDRAGGGSGANVLTF.

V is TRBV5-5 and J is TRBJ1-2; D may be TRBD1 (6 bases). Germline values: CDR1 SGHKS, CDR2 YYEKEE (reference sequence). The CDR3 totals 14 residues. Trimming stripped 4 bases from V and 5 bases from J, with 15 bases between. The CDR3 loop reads CASSPSAGEYGYTF. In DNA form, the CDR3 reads TGTGCCAGCAGCCCATCGGCAGGGGAGTATGGCTACACCTTC. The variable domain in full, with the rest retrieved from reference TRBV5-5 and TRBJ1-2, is DAGVTQSPTHLIKTRGQQVTLRCSPISGHKSVSWYQQVLGQGPQFIFQYYEKEERGRGNFPDRFSARQFPNYSSELNVNALLLGDSALYLCASSPSAGEYGYTFGSGTRLTVV.

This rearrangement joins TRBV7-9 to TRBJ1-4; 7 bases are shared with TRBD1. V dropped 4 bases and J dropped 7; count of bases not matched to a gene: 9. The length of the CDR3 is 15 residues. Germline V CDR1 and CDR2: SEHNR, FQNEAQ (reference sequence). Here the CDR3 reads CASSSRETGSEKLFF. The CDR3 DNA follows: TGTGCCAGCAGCTCTAGAGAGACAGGGTCTGAAAAACTGTTTTTT.

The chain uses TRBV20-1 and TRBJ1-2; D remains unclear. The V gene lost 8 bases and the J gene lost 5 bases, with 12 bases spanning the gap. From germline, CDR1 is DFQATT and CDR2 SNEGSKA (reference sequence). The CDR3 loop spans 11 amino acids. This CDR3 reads CSLTSAYGYTF. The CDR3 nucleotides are TGCAGTCTGACCAGCGCTTATGGCTACACCTTC.

Here the CDR3 reads CASRGQNTEAFF. CDR3 in DNA: TGCGCCAGCAGGGGGCAGAACACTGAAGCTTTCTTT. The genes are TRBV4-3 and TRBJ1-1; maybe TRBD1 (5 bases). Germline V lookup: CDR1 LGHNA, CDR2 YSLEER. This CDR3 is built from 12 residues. Trimming stripped 6 bases from V and 1 base from J, with 6 bases between.

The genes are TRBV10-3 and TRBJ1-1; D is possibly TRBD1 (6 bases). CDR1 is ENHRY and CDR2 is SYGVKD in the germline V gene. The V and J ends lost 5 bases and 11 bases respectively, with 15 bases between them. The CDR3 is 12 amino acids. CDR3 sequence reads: CAISTTGSSAFF. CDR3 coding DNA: TGTGCCATCAGTACGACAGGAAGTAGTGCTTTCTTT.

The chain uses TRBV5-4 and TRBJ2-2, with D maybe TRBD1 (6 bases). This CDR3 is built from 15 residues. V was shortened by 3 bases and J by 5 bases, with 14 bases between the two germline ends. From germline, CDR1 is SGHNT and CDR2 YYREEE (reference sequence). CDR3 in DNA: TGTGCCAGCAGCTCTTCAGGGGATTGGACCGGGGAGCTGTTTTTT. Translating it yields CASSSSGDWTGELFF.

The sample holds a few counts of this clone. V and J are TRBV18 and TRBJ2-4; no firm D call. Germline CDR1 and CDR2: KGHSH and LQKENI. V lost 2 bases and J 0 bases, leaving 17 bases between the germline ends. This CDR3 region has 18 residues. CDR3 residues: CASSPFQSGDLAKNIQYF. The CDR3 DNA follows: TGTGCCAGCTCACCATTTCAATCAGGAGATCTAGCCAAAAACATTCAGTACTTC. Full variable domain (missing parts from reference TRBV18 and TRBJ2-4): NAGVMQNPRHLVRRRGQEARLRCSPMKGHSHVYWYRQLPEEGLKFMVYLQKENIIDESGMPKERFSAEFPKEGPSILRIQQVVRGDSAAYFCASSPFQSGDLAKNIQYFGAGTRLSVL.